The entry below describes one TCR beta chain. The sample is drawn from a study of CD8 T cells in Susac syndrome. About the research overall: The Susac syndrome patients that were sequenced included roughly 6 with active disease and under 10 in remission. At blood draw, Susac syndrome patients were therapy-naive, on corticosteroids, or on intravenous immunoglobulin alone.

The germline V and J ends were trimmed by 7 bases and 8 bases, with 15 bases remaining between them. The CDR3 extends over 13 amino acids. cDNA came from about 0.51 to 1 ug RNA primed by random hexamers. TCRdb reprocessed the immunoSEQ multiplex PCR reads with MiXCR, giving one entry per CDR3 protein. Of 180,000 or so distinct CDR3 sequences listed, just under 95% are singletons. TCR beta was sequenced from blood CD8+ and CD4+ T cells. The sequence came from a human donor with Susac syndrome. The chain couples TRBV12-3 or TRBV12-4 to TRBJ2-1, with D possibly matching TRBD1 (6 bases). Sequenced input: CD4+ T cells from PBMCs. The CDR3 sequence: CASKAGETHEQFF. The CDR3 coding sequence is TGTGCCAGCAAGGCAGGGGAGACACATGAGCAGTTCTTC.